This T cell receptor (beta chain) was sequenced for a study of cytomegalovirus exposure and HLA in healthy donors. The study, taken as a whole, reports: Reportedly, cytomegalovirus status was diagnosed with high sensitivity and specificity.

This cohort consisted of healthy bone marrow donors. Primers: 60 Vbeta forward and 13 Jbeta reverse. The data were produced by immunoSEQ multiplex PCR, yet TCRdb's version contains in-frame clones alone and is incomplete. Among about 260,000 clones listed, 70% to 90% were seen once. This CDR3 spans 18 amino acids. CDR1 and CDR2 (germline): KGHSY, FQNENV. V shed 1 base and J 2 bases; nucleotides not matched to a gene: 11. As for this clone: What it recognizes is unknown.

V is TRBV16 and J is TRBJ2-1, with 7 bases fitting TRBD2. This sequence was found in a woman between 35 and 50 years old in good health and CMV-seropositive. The sample comprised PBMCs. The chain's CDR3 is CASSQFRGGSIPYNEQFF. The CDR3 DNA reads as TGTGCCAGCAGCCAATTCCGAGGCGGGAGTATTCCCTACAATGAGCAGTTCTTC. Full variable domain (missing parts from reference TRBV16 and TRBJ2-1): GEEVAQTPKHLVRGEGQKAKLYCAPIKGHSYVFWYQQVLKNEFKFLISFQNENVFDETGMPKERFSAKCLPNSPCSLEIQATKLEDSAVYFCASSQFRGGSIPYNEQFFGPGTRLTVL.